This T cell receptor (beta chain) was recorded in a study of blood T cell repertoires in COVID-19. The protocol was immunoSEQ multiplex PCR, while the TCRdb copy is restricted to in-frame clones and leaves out a portion. The profile shows a few hundred thousand clones, approximately 90% of them singletons. This clone was observed once. This sequence was found in a woman between 50 and 59 years old who had recovered from COVID-19. The sample taken for sequencing was PBMCs or T cells enriched from blood (not recorded which).

The CDR3 loop is CASSDRAGSSYNEQFF. The CDR3 nucleotides are TGCGCCAGCAGCGACAGAGCGGGGAGCTCCTACAATGAGCAGTTCTTC. This chain uses TRBV5-1 with TRBJ2-1, with TRBD2 identical over 7 bases. The CDR3 length is 16 residues. Germline V gene sequence: CDR1 SGHRS, CDR2 YFSETQ. With V trimmed by 4 bases and J by 0 bases, 7 bases remained unmatched.